This T cell receptor beta chain was recorded in a study of blood T cell repertoires in COVID-19. The overall study: T cells, B-cell-depleted T cells, or PBMCs supplied cDNA or gDNA.

Seattle-derived patients entered the study during active infection and were followed longitudinally. Trimming took 0 bases from V and 4 from J, leaving 6 bases between them. CDR1 and CDR2 from the germline V gene are GTSNPN and SVGIG (reference sequence). The CDR3 has 12 amino acids. In the original workflow: Amplification of reference gene primers provided the estimated nucleated cell counts. Some clones are missing from TCRdb's copy, which holds only in-frame ones; the method was immunoSEQ multiplex PCR. The V and J calls and clone size were taken over from that table, and D and trimming were inferred from the DNA. The sample lists fewer than 250,000 clones, 85% occurring once.

Sequenced material: peripheral blood. The sequence derives from a man between 60 and 75 years old with COVID-19, enrolled during active disease. The chain combines TRBV30 with TRBJ1-2; unclear D gene. CDR3 protein: CAWSVLLYGYTF. In DNA, the CDR3 is TGTGCCTGGAGTGTACTTCTCTATGGCTACACCTTC.